This TCR beta chain was captured in a study of beta chain features in type 1 diabetes. There are many counts of this clone. Isolated RNA was reverse transcribed in full, so expressed TCRB transcripts were sequenced. Only in-frame clones appear in the TCRdb table, and some are missing; sequencing was by immunoSEQ multiplex PCR. The sample has some 300,000 clones; about 7.8% are singletons. V lost 5 bases and J 6 bases, leaving 8 bases between the germline ends. Germline loops: CDR1 MDHEN, CDR2 SYDVKM. The CDR3 is 12 amino acids. This TCR came from a woman between 18 and 29 years old in good health. The chain uses TRBV28 and TRBJ1-5, with TRBD1 as a possible D gene (5 bases). The sequencing input was central memory CD4+ T cells from blood. The CDR3 DNA reads TGTGCCAGCAGTCCAACAGGTCAGCCCCAGCATTTT. Translating gives CASSPTGQPQHF.